This T cell receptor (beta chain) was obtained from a study of cytomegalovirus exposure and HLA in healthy donors. Everyone who donated was a healthy bone marrow donor. The CDR3 spans 20 residues. The V gene end was trimmed by 3 bases and the J gene end by 0 bases; junction bases not matched to a gene: 14. Germline CDR1 reads SNHLY; CDR2 reads FYNNEI. Study-wide findings and caveats: Researchers catalogued around 150 TCR beta chains as cytomegalovirus-associated. In a later analysis, TCR beta V- and J-gene trimming showed a link to a missense DCLRE1C variant.

As for this clone: Its antigen remains unknown.

The primer mix had 60 Vbeta and 13 Jbeta primers. TCRdb keeps only in-frame clones here, not all; method: immunoSEQ multiplex PCR. The table lists more than 150,000 clones, about 75% of them singletons, with roughly 8.2% in the top ten. The origin of this receptor is a woman aged 35 to 49 in good health and CMV-seropositive. J is TRBJ2-6 and V is TRBV2; 7 bases line up with TRBD2. Sequenced sample: PBMCs. CDR3 nucleotides: TGTGCCAGCAGTGAGCCGGGAGGAGGAGCGACGAGCTCTGGGGCCAACGTCCTGACTTTC. Encoded protein: CASSEPGGGATSSGANVLTF.